Presented here are 13 T cell receptor beta chains from one specimen sequenced in a study of cytomegalovirus exposure and HLA in healthy donors. It was with 60 Vbeta and 13 Jbeta primers that the PCR ran. Assay: immunoSEQ multiplex PCR; the TCRdb copy retains only in-frame clones and omits some. Of about 94,000 clones in the sample, around two thirds were seen once. Sequenced material: PBMCs. Receptor source: a young man in good health and CMV-seronegative.

The rearrangement links TRBV11-1 to TRBJ2-5; TRBD1 matches 9 bases. TRBJ2-7 matches the DNA end more closely, so the J call is doubtful. Germline-derived CDR1 and CDR2 are SGHAT and FQDESV (reference sequence). The CDR3 spans 16 residues. CDR3 protein: CASSSEGTGISYEQYF. In DNA, the CDR3 is TGTGCCAGCAGCTCCGAAGGGACAGGGATCTCCTACGAGCAGTACTTC.

The rearrangement links TRBV5-1 to TRBJ2-7, with 8 bases identical to TRBD2. In germline, CDR1 is SGHRS, CDR2 YFSETQ. V lost 1 base, J lost 1 base, and 7 bases stayed unmatched. CDR3 size: 16 residues. In DNA, the CDR3 is TGCGCCAGCAGCTTGAGAGGAGCGGGAGATTCCTACGAGCAGTACTTC. Translating gives CASSLRGAGDSYEQYF.

The chain combines TRBV21-1 with TRBJ2-7; TRBD2 is the table's D call and was not checked against the DNA. TRBV21-1 is recorded as a pseudogene. CDR3 length equals 15 residues. CDR3 in amino acids: CASSNWRECSYEQYF. The CDR3 DNA is TGTGCCAGCAGCAACTGGCGGGAGTGTTCCTACGAGCAGTACTTC.

In this sample, this clone turned up once. Written as DNA, the CDR3 is TGTGCCAGCAGCTTGGACAAGGACATTCAGTACTTC. Translating gives CASSLDKDIQYF. This chain uses TRBV11-3 with TRBJ2-4, with D perhaps matching TRBD1 (5 bases). The CDR3 sequence is 12 residues long. V dropped 3 bases and J dropped 8 bases, with 8 bases sitting between them. Germline CDR1 SGHNT, CDR2 YENEEA.

The chain uses TRBV7-6 and TRBJ2-3, with D possibly being TRBD2 (5 bases). Per germline, CDR1 SGHVS and CDR2 FNYEAQ. V lost 5 bases to trimming and J lost 1 base, with 13 bases between them. There are 15 residues in the CDR3. The CDR3 coding sequence is TGTGCCAGCAGCGATAGCGAGGACGGCACAGATACGCAGTATTTT. Its protein product is CASSDSEDGTDTQYF.

This clone has only a few counts. The rearrangement links TRBV25-1 to TRBJ1-3; 7 nucleotides align to TRBD1. From germline, CDR1 is MGHDK and CDR2 SYGVNS. The CDR3 totals 15 residues. Trimming took 1 base from V and 4 from J; bases not matched to a gene: 4. Written as DNA, the CDR3 is TGTGCCAGCAGTGAATGGCAGGGGGTAGGAAACACCATATATTTT. Amino acid sequence: CASSEWQGVGNTIYF.

The sample holds a few counts of this clone. The genes are TRBV6-5 and TRBJ2-2; the match to TRBD1 covers 7 bases. Trimming removed 6 bases from V and 6 bases from J; junction bases left unmatched: 7. The CDR3 runs to 14 residues. Per the germline V gene, CDR1 is MNHEY and CDR2 is SVGAGI. The CDR3 DNA reads TGTGCCAGCAGCCTTGACAGGGTCCCCGGGGAGCTGTTTTTT. Protein product: CASSLDRVPGELFF.

The chain carries TRBV4-1 and TRBJ2-3; D is unresolved. Trimming removed 0 bases at V and 6 bases at J, with 19 bases between. The CDR3 has 17 residues. The germline CDR1 and CDR2 sequences are MGHRA and YSYEKL. The CDR3 loop is CASSQDLSVGISDTQYF. The DNA of the CDR3 is TGCGCCAGCAGCCAAGATCTGTCTGTGGGCATCTCGGATACGCAGTATTTT.

This clone was observed a few times. This chain joins TRBV30 and TRBJ2-7, with a possible D match to TRBD2 (7 bases). CDR1 and CDR2 from the germline V gene are GTSNPN and SVGIG (reference sequence). CDR3 size: 15 residues. The germline V and J ends were trimmed by 2 bases and 6 bases, with 20 bases remaining between them. The CDR3 spells CAWSRGGAGNGEQYF. The CDR3 bases are TGTGCCTGGAGTAGGGGGGGCGCGGGAAACGGCGAGCAGTACTTC.

The chain couples TRBV5-1 to TRBJ1-1, with TRBD1 as a possible D gene (5 bases). V was cut by 0 bases and J by 1 base, with 13 bases left in between. CDR1 SGHRS and CDR2 YFSETQ come from the germline V gene. The CDR3 has 16 amino acids. CDR3: CASSLVGVAANTEAFF. The DNA of the CDR3 is TGCGCCAGCAGCTTGGTAGGGGTCGCAGCGAACACTGAAGCTTTCTTT. The whole variable domain, remainder taken from reference TRBV5-1 and TRBJ1-1, is KAGVTQTPRYLIKTRGQQVTLSCSPISGHRSVSWYQQTPGQGLQFLFEYFSETQRNKGNFPGRFSGRQFSNSRSEMNVSTLELGDSALYLCASSLVGVAANTEAFFGQGTRLTVV.

The chain carries TRBV5-6 and TRBJ2-1, with TRBD2 as a possible D gene (5 bases). The length of the CDR3 is 14 residues. V lost 4 bases and J lost 6, with 14 bases in between. CDR1 and CDR2 from the germline V gene are SGHDT and YYEEEE. The DNA of the CDR3 is TGTGCCAGCAGCCCCCTGGGAGATTCCAATGAGCAGTTCTTC. It specifies CASSPLGDSNEQFF.

This clone has only a few counts. The chain is built from TRBV6-4 and TRBJ2-3; a possible D gene is TRBD2 (6 bases). V lost 6 bases to trimming and J lost 0 bases, with 16 bases between them. This CDR3 has 16 amino acids. CDR1 is MRHNA and CDR2 is SNTAGT in the germline V gene. The CDR3 nucleotides are TGTGCCAGCAGCTTGGCGGGCGGGGCCAGCACAGATACGCAGTATTTT. Protein sequence: CASSLAGGASTDTQYF.

The chain uses TRBV27 and TRBJ1-6; 9 nucleotides line up with TRBD1. With V trimmed by 5 bases and J by 9 bases, 14 bases remained unmatched. The CDR3 spans 17 residues. Germline CDR1 and CDR2: MNHEY and SMNVEV (reference sequence). CDR3 sequence (DNA): TGTGCCAGCAGTCCCCTTGGGATCGGGACAGGGTCTTCACCCCTCCACTTT. This sequence encodes CASSPLGIGTGSSPLHF.